The 17 T cell receptor beta chains in this list originate from one sample, sequenced in a study of PD-L1 blockade in urothelial cancer. The time point is: pretreatment peripheral blood. The data were produced by immunoSEQ multiplex PCR, yet TCRdb's version contains in-frame clones alone and is incomplete. The repertoire holds approximately 67,000 clones, with around 86% as singletons. The sample consisted of PBMCs, taken around atezolizumab (anti-PD-L1) treatment. The origin of the receptors is a man in his 60s with urothelial cancer.

This sequence joins TRBV28 and TRBJ2-5; 8 nucleotides match TRBD1. CDR1 is MDHEN, CDR2 SYDVKM, per germline. V was pared by 2 bases and J by 3 bases, with 11 bases of the junction left unmatched. The CDR3 runs to 17 residues. The CDR3 spells CASSLGRGRGQEETQYF. Written as DNA, the CDR3 is TGTGCCAGCAGTTTAGGTCGGGGCAGGGGGCAGGAAGAGACCCAGTACTTC.

V and J are TRBV7-3 and TRBJ2-7; 13 bases line up with TRBD2. The CDR3 is 16 residues long. Germline trimming cut 5 bases from V and 3 bases from J; bases unmatched to any gene: 7. Germline CDR1 is SGHTA and CDR2 is FQGTGA. The CDR3 DNA is TGTGCCAGCAGCCGTACTGGGACTAGCGGGGTCTACGAGCAGTACTTC. Protein product: CASSRTGTSGVYEQYF.

The J gene is TRBJ2-1, the V gene TRBV7-3, with D maybe TRBD2 (6 bases). This CDR3 comprises 15 residues. Germline V gene data show CDR1 as SGHTA and CDR2 as FQGTGA. The V and J ends lost 2 bases and 6 bases respectively, with 14 bases between them. The CDR3 DNA sequence: TGTGCCAGCAGCTTAGGTCATCTCGGGGGCAATGAGCAGTTCTTC. This translates into CASSLGHLGGNEQFF.

The rearrangement joins TRBV4-3 to TRBJ2-5, with D perhaps TRBD1 (5 bases). CDR3 length: 14 amino acids. Germline CDR1 reads LGHNA; CDR2 reads YSLEER. The germline V and J ends were trimmed by 4 bases and 5 bases, with 14 bases remaining between them. The DNA for the CDR3 is TGCGCCAGCAGCCCGTCTTATTCAGGGGAGACCCAGTACTTC. This encodes CASSPSYSGETQYF.

This clone was detected only once. V gene TRBV19 combines with J gene TRBJ1-2, with 7 bases that match TRBD1. CDR3 length: 15 amino acids. Germline V gene sequence: CDR1 LNHDA, CDR2 SQIVND (reference sequence). With 5 bases clipped from V and 5 bases from J, the junction kept 11 bases outside the gene matches. DNA of the CDR3: TGTGCCAGTAGTTCGCTCTCCTCACAGGGGTATGGCTACACCTTC. It yields the protein CASSSLSSQGYGYTF. The variable domain in full, completed from reference TRBV19 and TRBJ1-2, reads DGGITQSPKYLFRKEGQNVTLSCEQNLNHDAMYWYRQDPGQGLRLIYYSQIVNDFQKGDIAEGYSVSREKKESFPLTVTSAQKNPTAFYLCASSSLSSQGYGYTFGSGTRLTVV.

V and J are TRBV19 and TRBJ2-1, with 7 bases identical to TRBD2. Germline CDR1 is LNHDA and CDR2 is SQIVND (reference sequence). The CDR3 is 13 amino acids. V shed 3 bases, J shed 6 bases, and the junction held 2 bases outside the gene matches. CDR3 loop: CASSIGEGNEQFF. The CDR3 coding sequence is TGTGCCAGTAGTATTGGGGAGGGCAATGAGCAGTTCTTC.

This chain links TRBV6-5 with TRBJ1-3, with TRBD1 identical over 9 bases. The CDR3 is 15 amino acids. Germline V gene sequence: CDR1 MNHEY, CDR2 SVGAGI. V shed 6 bases, J shed 3 bases, and the junction held 6 bases outside the gene matches. This chain's CDR3 is CASSPADRGGNTIYF. CDR3 nucleotide sequence: TGTGCCAGCAGCCCCGCGGACAGGGGTGGAAACACCATATATTTT.

CDR3 sequence: CASSLGGRNYEQYF. CDR3 in DNA: TGTGCCAGCAGCTTAGGGGGCAGAAACTACGAGCAGTACTTC. The chain has TRBV11-3 and TRBJ2-7; TRBD1 is a possible D gene (5 bases). This CDR3 has 14 amino acids. The V gene's germline CDR1 is SGHNT and CDR2 YENEEA. V lost 1 base and J lost 3, with 10 bases in between.

This clone has a single count. The chain combines TRBV5-7 with TRBJ2-1; 14 nucleotides match TRBD2. TRBV5-7 is an open reading frame, and its role is uncertain. The CDR3 has 17 residues. V shed 4 bases and J 2 bases; nucleotides not matched to a gene: 5. CDR3 nucleotide sequence: TGTGCCAGCAGCAGACTAGCGGGGGGGGGAACCTACAATGAGCAGTTCTTC. Translating it yields CASSRLAGGGTYNEQFF.

The chain joins TRBV7-3 to TRBJ2-5, with 12 bases that match TRBD2. This CDR3 is built from 17 residues. The germline gives CDR1 SGHTA, CDR2 FQGTGA. V lost 5 bases to trimming and J lost 5 bases; unmatched junction nucleotides: 12. The CDR3, as DNA: TGTGCCAGCAGCAAAGGGGCTAGCGGGGGGGCCCGGGAGACCCAGTACTTC. The encoded protein is CASSKGASGGARETQYF. Full variable domain (rest looked up from reference TRBV7-3 and TRBJ2-5): GAGVSQTPSNKVTEKGKYVELRCDPISGHTALYWYRQSLGQGPEFLIYFQGTGAADDSGLPNDRFFAVRPEGSVSTLKIQRTERGDSAVYLCASSKGASGGARETQYFGPGTRLLVL.

The gene calls are TRBV19 and TRBJ1-1; D uncertain. Germline CDR1 is LNHDA and CDR2 is SQIVND (reference sequence). The CDR3 consists of 13 residues. The germline V and J ends were trimmed by 3 bases and 5 bases, with 10 bases remaining between them. CDR3 DNA: TGTGCCAGTAGTATGGCGGGTGGGACTGAAGCTTTCTTT. Its translation: CASSMAGGTEAFF.

V and J are TRBV5-6 and TRBJ1-6, with 7 positions matching TRBD1. V trimming: 4 bases; J trimming: 5 bases; junction bases outside the gene matches: 3. Germline V CDR1 and CDR2: SGHDT, YYEEEE. CDR3 length: 14 amino acids. The CDR3 DNA reads as TGTGCCAGCAGCAAGACAGGGCATAATTCACCCCTCCACTTT. Translating it yields CASSKTGHNSPLHF.

V and J are TRBV5-4 and TRBJ2-5; 8 bases are shared with TRBD1. CDR1 is SGHNT and CDR2 is YYREEE in the germline V gene (reference sequence). Trimming took 4 bases from V and 3 from J; bases not matched to a gene: 5. CDR3 length: 14 residues. The CDR3 is CASSHKTGEETQYF. DNA for the CDR3: TGTGCCAGCAGCCATAAGACAGGGGAAGAGACCCAGTACTTC.

The CDR3 spells CASSAQGDTEAFF. As DNA, the CDR3 is TGTGCCAGTAGTGCCCAGGGGGACACTGAAGCTTTCTTT. The chain is built from TRBV19 and TRBJ1-1, with 7 bases identical to TRBD1. V dropped 5 bases and J dropped 3; count of bases not matched to a gene: 3. The germline V gene has CDR1 LNHDA and CDR2 SQIVND (reference sequence). The length of the CDR3 is 13 residues.

This clone was seen a single time. V and J are TRBV4-2 and TRBJ2-3; 8 bases line up with TRBD2. The germline V gene has CDR1 LGHNA and CDR2 YNFKEQ. This CDR3 comprises 18 residues. After removal of 4 bases from V and 0 bases from J, the junction contained 12 bases not matched to a gene. CDR3 amino acids: CASSRTYPSGPSTDTQYF. CDR3 in DNA: TGTGCCAGCAGCCGGACATACCCTAGCGGGCCTAGCACAGATACGCAGTATTTT.

The chain links TRBV7-6 to TRBJ2-5; 7 bases line up with TRBD2. Losses at the gene ends were 2 bases for V and 3 bases for J; bases not matched to a gene: 3. The germline V gene encodes CDR1 SGHVS and CDR2 FNYEAQ. The CDR3 is 14 amino acids. CDR3 sequence: CASSLNLAEETQYF. The CDR3 coding sequence is TGTGCCAGCAGCTTAAACCTAGCGGAAGAGACCCAGTACTTC.

The chain carries TRBV9 and TRBJ1-3; 11 nucleotides line up with TRBD1. Unmatched junction bases numbered 2, after V lost 0 bases and J lost 3 bases. The CDR3 contains 16 residues. Germline CDR1 SGDLS, CDR2 YYNGEE. The CDR3 DNA reads TGTGCCAGCAGCGTAGGTGGGACAGGGGGTGGAAACACCATATATTTT. It is translated as CASSVGGTGGGNTIYF. Together with reference TRBV9 and TRBJ1-3, the CDR3 gives the full variable domain: DSGVTQTPKHLITATGQRVTLRCSPRSGDLSVYWYQQSLDQGLQFLIQYYNGEERAKGNILERFSAQQFPDLHSELNLSSLELGDSALYFCASSVGGTGGGNTIYFGEGSWLTVV.